This TCR beta chain was recovered during a study of blood T cell repertoires in COVID-19. Authors' data handling: Reference gene primer amplification gave nucleated cell count estimates. The repertoire was sequenced with immunoSEQ multiplex PCR; TCRdb's copy has only in-frame clones and lacks some. Clonal size and the V and J genes are those of that table, whereas D and trimming came from the DNA. The sample has approximately 250,000 clones; roughly 88% are singletons. The V gene end was trimmed by 4 bases and the J gene end by 4 bases; junction bases not matched to a gene: 5. The CDR3 contains 14 residues. The germline CDR1 and CDR2 sequences are SGDLS and YYNGEE.

This sequence was found in a woman aged 30 to 39 who had recovered from COVID-19. The rearrangement links TRBV9 to TRBJ2-1; 7 bases agree with TRBD1. What was sequenced was PBMCs or T cells enriched from blood (not recorded which). CDR3 amino acids: CASSLRDRYNEQFF. The CDR3, as DNA: TGTGCCAGCAGCCTCCGGGACAGATACAATGAGCAGTTCTTC.